This TCR beta chain was sequenced in a study of blood T cell repertoires in COVID-19. Study information: Whether acute or convalescent, the COVID-19 samples came from the United States, Italy and Spain. PBMCs, B-cell-depleted T cells, or T cells provided the cDNA or gDNA that made up the material.

Authors' methods: How many nucleated cells were present was estimated from reference gene primer amplification. Generated by immunoSEQ multiplex PCR, the TCRdb table keeps only in-frame clones and is missing some. The DNA gave D and trimming, while V, J and clone size come from that table. This table holds some 88,000 clones, about 85% found once. This receptor was identified in a man aged 55 to 70 with acute or convalescent COVID-19. Sequenced: peripheral blood.

CDR3 region: CASSQDDPSWGRQPQHF. The DNA of the CDR3 is TGTGCCAGCAGCCAAGATGACCCCTCCTGGGGCCGTCAGCCCCAGCATTTT. V usage is TRBV3-1 (or the pseudogene TRBV3-2) and J usage is TRBJ1-5; D might be TRBD1 (5 bases). The CDR3 totals 17 residues. Germline loops: CDR1 LGHDT, CDR2 YNNKEL (reference sequence). With 0 bases removed from V and 6 bases from J, the gap between germline ends came to 18 bases.